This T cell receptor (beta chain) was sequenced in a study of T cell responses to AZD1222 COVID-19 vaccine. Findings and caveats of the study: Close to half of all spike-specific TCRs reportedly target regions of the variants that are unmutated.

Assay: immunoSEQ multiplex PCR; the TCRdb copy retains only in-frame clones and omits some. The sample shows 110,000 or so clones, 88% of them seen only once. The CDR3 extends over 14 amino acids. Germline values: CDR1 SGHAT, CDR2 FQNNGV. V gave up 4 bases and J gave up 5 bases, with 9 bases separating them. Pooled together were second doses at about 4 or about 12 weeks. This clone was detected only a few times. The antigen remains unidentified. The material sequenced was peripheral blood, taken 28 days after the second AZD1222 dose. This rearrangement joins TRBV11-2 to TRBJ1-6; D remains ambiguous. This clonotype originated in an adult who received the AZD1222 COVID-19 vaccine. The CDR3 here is CASSSTGNNSPLHF. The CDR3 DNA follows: TGTGCCAGCAGCTCTACGGGTAATAATTCACCCCTCCACTTT. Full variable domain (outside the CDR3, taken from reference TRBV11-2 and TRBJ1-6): EAGVAQSPRYKIIEKRQSVAFWCNPISGHATLYWYQQILGQGPKLLIQFQNNGVVDDSQLPKDRFSAERLKGVDSTLKIQPAKLEDSAVYLCASSSTGNNSPLHFGNGTRLTVT.